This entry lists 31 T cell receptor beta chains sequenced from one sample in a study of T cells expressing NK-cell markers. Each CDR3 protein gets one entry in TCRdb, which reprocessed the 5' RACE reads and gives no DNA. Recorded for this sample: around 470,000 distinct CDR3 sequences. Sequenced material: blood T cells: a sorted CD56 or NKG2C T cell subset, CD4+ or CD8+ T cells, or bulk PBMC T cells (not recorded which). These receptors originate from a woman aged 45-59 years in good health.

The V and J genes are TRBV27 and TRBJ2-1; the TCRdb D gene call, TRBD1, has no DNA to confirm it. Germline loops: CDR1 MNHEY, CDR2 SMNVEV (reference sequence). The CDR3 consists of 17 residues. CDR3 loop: CASRGQGAKFSYNEQFF.

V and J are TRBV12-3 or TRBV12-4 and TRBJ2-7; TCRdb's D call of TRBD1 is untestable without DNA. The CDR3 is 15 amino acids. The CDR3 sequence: CASSLGQIISLEQYF.

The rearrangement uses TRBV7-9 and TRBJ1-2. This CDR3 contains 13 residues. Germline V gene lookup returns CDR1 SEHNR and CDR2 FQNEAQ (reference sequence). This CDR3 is CASSFGRVYGYTF.

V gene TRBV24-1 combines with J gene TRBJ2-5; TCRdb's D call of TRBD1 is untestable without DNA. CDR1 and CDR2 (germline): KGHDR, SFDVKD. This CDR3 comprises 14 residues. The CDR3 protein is CATSDLNRQETQYF.

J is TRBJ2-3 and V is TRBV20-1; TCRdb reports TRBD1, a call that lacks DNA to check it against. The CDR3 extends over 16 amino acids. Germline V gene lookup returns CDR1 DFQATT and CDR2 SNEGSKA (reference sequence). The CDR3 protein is CSAIRDRGGGTDTQYF.

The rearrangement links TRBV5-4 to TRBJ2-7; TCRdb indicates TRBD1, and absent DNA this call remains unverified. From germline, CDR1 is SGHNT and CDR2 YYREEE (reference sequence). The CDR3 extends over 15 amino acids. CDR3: CASSSLRDRSYEQYF.

CDR3 in amino acids: CASSRYRGLEQFF. The V call is TRBV7-2, the J call TRBJ2-1; checking the TCRdb D call of TRBD1 is not possible without DNA. The CDR3 is made up of 13 amino acids. Germline loops: CDR1 SGHTA, CDR2 FQGNSA.

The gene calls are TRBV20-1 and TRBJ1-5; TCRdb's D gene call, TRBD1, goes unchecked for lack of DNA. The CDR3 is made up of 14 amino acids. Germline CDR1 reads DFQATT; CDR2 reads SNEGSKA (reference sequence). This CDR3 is CSAESSGGNQPQHF.

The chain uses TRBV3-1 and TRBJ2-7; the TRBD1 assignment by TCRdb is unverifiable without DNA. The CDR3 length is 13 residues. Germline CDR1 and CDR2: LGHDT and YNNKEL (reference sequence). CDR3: CASSQGGGHEQYF.

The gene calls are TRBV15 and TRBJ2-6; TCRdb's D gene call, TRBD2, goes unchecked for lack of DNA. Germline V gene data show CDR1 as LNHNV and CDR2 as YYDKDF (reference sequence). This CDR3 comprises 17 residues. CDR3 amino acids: CATSRMSGASGANVLTF. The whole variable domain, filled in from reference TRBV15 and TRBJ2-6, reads DAMVIQNPRYQVTQFGKPVTLSCSQTLNHNVMYWYQQKSSQAPKLLFHYYDKDFNNEADTPDNFQSRRPNTSFCFLDIRSPGLGDTAMYLCATSRMSGASGANVLTFGAGSRLTVL.

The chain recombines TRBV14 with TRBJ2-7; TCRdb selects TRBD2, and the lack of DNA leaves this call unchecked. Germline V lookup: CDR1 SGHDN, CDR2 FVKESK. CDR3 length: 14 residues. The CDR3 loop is CASSRLAGVSEQYF.

CDR3 region: CSAREGTGGAHQPQHF. The V gene is TRBV20-1, the J gene TRBJ1-5; the D call from TCRdb, TRBD1, cannot be confirmed without DNA. The germline gives CDR1 DFQATT, CDR2 SNEGSKA (reference sequence). This CDR3 is 16 amino acids long.

This CDR3 is CATAYAQETQYF. This chain connects TRBV12-3 or TRBV12-4 to TRBJ2-5. The CDR3 extends over 12 amino acids.

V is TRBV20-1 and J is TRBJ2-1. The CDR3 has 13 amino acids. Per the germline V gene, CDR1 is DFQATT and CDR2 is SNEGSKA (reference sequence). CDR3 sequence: CSARETRRNEQFF.

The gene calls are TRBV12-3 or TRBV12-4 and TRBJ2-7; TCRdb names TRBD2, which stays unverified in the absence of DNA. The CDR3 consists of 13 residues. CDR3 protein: CASRTSGMVEQYF.

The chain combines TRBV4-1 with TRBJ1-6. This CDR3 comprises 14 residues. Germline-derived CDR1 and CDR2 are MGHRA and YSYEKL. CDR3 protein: CASSQVTLHSPLHF.

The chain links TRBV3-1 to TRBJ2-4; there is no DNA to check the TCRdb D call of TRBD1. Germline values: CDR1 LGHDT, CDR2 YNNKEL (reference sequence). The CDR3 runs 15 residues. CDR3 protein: CASSQGGRLKNIQYF.

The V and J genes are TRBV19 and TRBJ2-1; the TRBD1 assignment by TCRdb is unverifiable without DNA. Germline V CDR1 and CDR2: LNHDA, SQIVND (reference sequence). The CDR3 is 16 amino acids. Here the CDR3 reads CASSIKVPSSYNEQFF.

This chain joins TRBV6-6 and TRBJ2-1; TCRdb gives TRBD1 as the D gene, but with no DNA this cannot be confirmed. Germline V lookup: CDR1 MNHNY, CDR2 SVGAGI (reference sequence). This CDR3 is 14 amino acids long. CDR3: CASTGTGDYNEQFF.

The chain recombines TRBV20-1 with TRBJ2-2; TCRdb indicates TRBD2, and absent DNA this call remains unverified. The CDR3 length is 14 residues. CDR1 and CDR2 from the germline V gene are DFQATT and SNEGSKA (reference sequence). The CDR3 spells CSARISGAIGELFF.

This chain's CDR3 is CASSFGTANYGYTF. The chain links TRBV5-5 to TRBJ1-2; TCRdb lists TRBD1, though no DNA is available to test this call. Germline CDR1 is SGHKS and CDR2 is YYEKEE (reference sequence). The CDR3 contains 14 residues.

CDR3 loop: CASSFRKTGYTF. This chain connects TRBV12-3 or TRBV12-4 to TRBJ1-2. This CDR3 comprises 12 residues.

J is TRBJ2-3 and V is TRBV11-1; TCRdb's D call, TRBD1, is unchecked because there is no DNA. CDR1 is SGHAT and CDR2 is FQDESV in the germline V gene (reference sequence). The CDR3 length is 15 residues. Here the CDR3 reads CASTRTQGVEDTQYF.

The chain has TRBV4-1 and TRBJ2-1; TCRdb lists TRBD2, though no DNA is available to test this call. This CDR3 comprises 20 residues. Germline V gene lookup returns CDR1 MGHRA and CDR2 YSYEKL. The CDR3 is CASSQDASTPGLAWLDEQFF.

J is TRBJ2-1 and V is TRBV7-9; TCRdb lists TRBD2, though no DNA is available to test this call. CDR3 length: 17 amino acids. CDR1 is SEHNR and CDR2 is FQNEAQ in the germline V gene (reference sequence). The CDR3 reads CASRKEGTPFGYNEQFF. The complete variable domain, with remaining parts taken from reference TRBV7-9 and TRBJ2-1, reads DTGVSQNPRHKITKRGQNVTFRCDPISEHNRLYWYRQTLGQGPEFLTYFQNEAQLEKSRLLSDRFSAERPKGSFSTLEIQRTEQGDSAMYLCASRKEGTPFGYNEQFFGPGTRLTVL.

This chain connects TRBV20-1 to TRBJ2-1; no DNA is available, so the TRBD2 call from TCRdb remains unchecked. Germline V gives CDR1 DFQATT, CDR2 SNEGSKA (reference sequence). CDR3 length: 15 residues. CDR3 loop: CSARDVVSAYNEQFF.

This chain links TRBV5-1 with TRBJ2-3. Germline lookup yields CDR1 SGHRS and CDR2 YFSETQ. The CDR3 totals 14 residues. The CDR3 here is CASSLEPTTDTQYF. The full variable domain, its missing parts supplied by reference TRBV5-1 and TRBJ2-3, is KAGVTQTPRYLIKTRGQQVTLSCSPISGHRSVSWYQQTPGQGLQFLFEYFSETQRNKGNFPGRFSGRQFSNSRSEMNVSTLELGDSALYLCASSLEPTTDTQYFGPGTRLTVL.

The CDR3 loop is CASSYSRGPGNTEAFF. J is TRBJ1-1 and V is TRBV6-5; absent DNA, TCRdb's TRBD1 call cannot be checked. The CDR3 is 16 residues long. Germline values: CDR1 MNHEY, CDR2 SVGAGI.

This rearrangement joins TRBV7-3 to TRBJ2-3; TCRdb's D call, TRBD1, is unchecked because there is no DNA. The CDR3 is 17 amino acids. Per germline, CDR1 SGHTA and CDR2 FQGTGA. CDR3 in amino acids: CASSAQPGQGGTDTQYF.

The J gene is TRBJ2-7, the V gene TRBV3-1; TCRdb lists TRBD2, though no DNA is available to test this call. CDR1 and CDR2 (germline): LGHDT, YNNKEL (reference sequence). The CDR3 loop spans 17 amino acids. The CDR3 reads CASSQAKTAGWNYEQYF.

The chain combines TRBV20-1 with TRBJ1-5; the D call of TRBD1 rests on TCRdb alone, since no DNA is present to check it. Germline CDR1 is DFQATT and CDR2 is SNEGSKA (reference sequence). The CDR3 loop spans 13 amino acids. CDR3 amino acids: CSARGQGDQPQHF.